The clone carrying this TCR beta chain was recorded at least ten times. This entry is derived from a study of identical twins. MiXCR, applied by TCRdb to the 5' RACE reads, yields one record per CDR3 protein. This sample has more than 200,000 distinct CDR3 sequences, with around 15% found just once. The CDR3 is 17 amino acids. The V end lost 0 bases, the J end lost 0 bases, and 15 bases lay between the germline ends. Germline CDR1 ENHRY, CDR2 SYGVKD. Sequencing was done on a sample of memory (CD45RO+) T cells sorted from blood. V and J are TRBV10-3 and TRBJ2-7; D call uncertain. This sequence originates from a woman aged 18-29 years in good health. The chain's CDR3 is CAISESNVGLVSYEQYF. The CDR3 bases are TGTGCCATCAGTGAGTCGAATGTTGGTTTGGTCTCCTACGAGCAGTACTTC.